These 23 T cell receptor beta chains originate from one sample sequenced in a study of technical replicates of blood from a few donors. Method: immunoSEQ multiplex PCR; TCRdb's copy keeps in-frame clones and lacks some. The repertoire holds approximately 97,000 clones, with about 95% as singletons. The sequenced material came from T cells isolated from PBMCs. These receptors were taken from a human donor in good health.

The chain carries TRBV11-3 and TRBJ2-3; D gene unclear. The CDR3 totals 14 residues. Germline lookup yields CDR1 SGHNT and CDR2 YENEEA. Trimming took 2 bases from V and 0 from J, leaving 6 bases between them. The CDR3 loop is CASSLSRSTDTQYF. The CDR3 nucleotides read TGTGCCAGCAGCTTATCCAGGAGCACAGATACGCAGTATTTT.

V gene TRBV19 combines with J gene TRBJ2-7, with TRBD1 matching over 11 bases. Trimming at V came to 0 bases and at J to 3 bases, leaving 4 bases not matched to a gene. The CDR3 consists of 16 residues. Germline CDR1 and CDR2: LNHDA and SQIVND (reference sequence). The CDR3 region has the DNA TGTGCCAGTAGTATAGATGGGGGGACAGGGGGCTACGAGCAGTACTTC. It codes for CASSIDGGTGGYEQYF.

On this clone itself: The sample holds other DNA sequences that translate to the same CDR3. The chain employs TRBV5-4 and TRBJ2-3, with D unclear. Germline CDR1 is SGHNT and CDR2 is YYREEE (reference sequence). This CDR3 has 13 residues. Trimming took off 2 bases at V and 3 bases at J, with 7 bases between the two ends. The CDR3 sequence is CASSFPSTDTQYF. As DNA, the CDR3 is TGTGCCAGCAGCTTCCCTTCGACAGATACGCAGTATTTT.

The rearrangement uses TRBV7-2 and TRBJ1-2; 7 bases map to TRBD1. The CDR3 is made up of 13 amino acids. The V segment lost 6 bases and the J segment 9 bases; nucleotides outside the gene matches: 10. Per the germline V gene, CDR1 is SGHTA and CDR2 is FQGNSA. CDR3 sequence (DNA): TGTGCCAGCAGTCTTCCCGGGACAGATCGCTACACCTTC. It is translated as CASSLPGTDRYTF.

The chain uses TRBV2 and TRBJ2-1, with D tentatively TRBD2 (6 bases). The V end was cut by 9 bases, the J end by 8 bases, with 23 bases between. The CDR3 has 15 residues. Germline V gene data show CDR1 as SNHLY and CDR2 as FYNNEI. The CDR3 reads CASGGIGSRGDEQFF. The CDR3 nucleotides are TGTGCCAGTGGGGGGATTGGTAGCCGAGGGGATGAGCAGTTCTTC.

The chain employs TRBV14 and TRBJ2-1; a possible D gene is TRBD2 (6 bases). The germline gives CDR1 SGHDN, CDR2 FVKESK. With 6 bases removed from V and 4 bases from J, the gap between germline ends came to 13 bases. CDR3 length: 14 amino acids. CDR3 sequence: CASRAGTAYNEQFF. The CDR3 DNA is TGTGCCAGCAGGGCCGGGACTGCTTACAATGAGCAGTTCTTC.

The CDR3 is CAITDRDSTYEQYF. The CDR3, as DNA: TGTGCCATCACGGACAGGGATTCCACCTACGAGCAGTACTTC. The V gene is TRBV10-3, the J gene TRBJ2-7; 8 nucleotides match TRBD1. The CDR3 sequence is 14 residues long. CDR1 is ENHRY and CDR2 is SYGVKD in the germline V gene. After removal of 7 bases from V and 2 bases from J, the junction contained 7 bases not matched to a gene.

The CDR3 protein is CASSLDPGYSEQYF. The CDR3, as DNA: TGTGCCAGCAGCTTAGATCCAGGGTATAGCGAGCAGTACTTC. The chain joins TRBV11-3 to TRBJ2-7; D might be TRBD1 (5 bases). Germline-derived CDR1 and CDR2 are SGHNT and YENEEA. Trimming shortened V by 0 bases and J by 6 bases, and 12 bases separated the two germline ends. The CDR3 has 14 residues.

The chain uses TRBV19 and TRBJ2-7, with 10 bases aligning to TRBD2. Germline V gene data show CDR1 as LNHDA and CDR2 as SQIVND (reference sequence). V dropped 1 base and J dropped 4; count of bases not matched to a gene: 7. This CDR3 has 16 amino acids. CDR3 DNA sequence: TGTGCCAGTAGTATAGGGGGTCTAGCGGGAGCATACGAGCAGTACTTC. Translation: CASSIGGLAGAYEQYF.

This chain joins TRBV30 and TRBJ1-5; 8 nucleotides match TRBD1. CDR1 is GTSNPN, CDR2 SVGIG, per germline (reference sequence). Unmatched junction bases numbered 1, after V lost 1 base and J lost 2 bases. The CDR3 loop spans 14 amino acids. This CDR3 reads CAWSATGGNQPQHF. CDR3 sequence (DNA): TGTGCCTGGAGTGCGACAGGGGGCAATCAGCCCCAGCATTTT.

The rearrangement links TRBV27 to TRBJ1-1, with no clear D. CDR1 is MNHEY and CDR2 is SMNVEV in the germline V gene (reference sequence). The CDR3 length is 13 residues. V lost 3 bases, J lost 0 bases, and 5 bases lay in between. The CDR3 spells CASSFSVNTEAFF. CDR3 in DNA: TGTGCCAGCAGTTTTTCAGTGAACACTGAAGCTTTCTTT.

The rearrangement uses TRBV5-4 and TRBJ2-7, with TRBD2 matching over 12 bases. J gave up 3 bases and V 3 bases, and 4 bases lay outside the gene matches. The CDR3 is made up of 15 amino acids. The germline V gene has CDR1 SGHNT and CDR2 YYREEE (reference sequence). The CDR3 region has the DNA TGTGCCAGCAGCTCCCTAGCGGGAGGGCTCTACGAGCAGTACTTC. It specifies CASSSLAGGLYEQYF.

The chain is built from TRBV2 and TRBJ1-4; D is uncertain. V lost 6 bases, J lost 3 bases, and 11 bases lay in between. The length of the CDR3 is 14 residues. Germline lookup yields CDR1 SNHLY and CDR2 FYNNEI. This chain's CDR3 is CASSRYSANEKLFF. CDR3 nucleotides: TGTGCCAGCAGCCGTTACAGTGCTAATGAAAAACTGTTTTTT.

The CDR3 protein is CASSFISLVGTDTQYF. For the CDR3, the DNA is TGTGCCAGCAGTTTTATTAGCCTGGTAGGCACAGATACGCAGTATTTT. The chain joins TRBV28 to TRBJ2-3; D unresolved. Trimming removed 3 bases at V and 1 base at J, with 14 bases between. The CDR3 covers 16 residues. Germline V lookup: CDR1 MDHEN, CDR2 SYDVKM.

The chain joins TRBV25-1 to TRBJ2-7, with D possibly being TRBD1 (7 bases). There are 13 residues in the CDR3. Trimming cost V 8 bases and J 0 bases, with 11 bases left between them. Germline CDR1 MGHDK, CDR2 SYGVNS. In DNA form, the CDR3 reads TGTGCCAGCGGCGGGGACAGCTCCTACGAGCAGTACTTC. Protein product: CASGGDSSYEQYF.

A single count supports this clone. The V and J genes are TRBV5-4 and TRBJ2-1, with 7 bases lining up with TRBD2. The length of the CDR3 is 16 residues. Losses at the gene ends were 4 bases for V and 9 bases for J; bases not matched to a gene: 16. Germline CDR1 and CDR2: SGHNT and YYREEE (reference sequence). CDR3 sequence reads: CASSLKGLLAGGEQFF. The CDR3 region has the DNA TGTGCCAGCAGCCTGAAGGGACTACTAGCTGGGGGTGAGCAGTTCTTC.

The J gene is TRBJ2-7, the V gene TRBV18, with TRBD2 matching 7 bases. Per the germline V gene, CDR1 is KGHSH and CDR2 is LQKENI. J lost 0 bases, V lost 6 bases, and 8 bases had no gene match. CDR3 length equals 15 residues. The CDR3: CASSIAGDISYEQYF. As DNA, the CDR3 is TGTGCCAGCTCGATAGCGGGCGACATCTCCTACGAGCAGTACTTC.

The chain has TRBV10-3 and TRBJ2-7, with D tentatively TRBD1 (6 bases). The CDR3 totals 13 residues. CDR1 is ENHRY, CDR2 SYGVKD, per germline. Trimming removed 10 bases at V and 3 bases at J, with 16 bases between. In DNA, the CDR3 is TGTGCCAGCAGAGGAGGACAGAACTACGAGCAGTACTTC. Its translation is CASRGGQNYEQYF.

This chain joins TRBV7-3 and TRBJ2-3, with 10 positions matching TRBD2. The CDR3 consists of 16 residues. Losses at the gene ends were 4 bases for V and 5 bases for J; bases not matched to a gene: 9. CDR1 and CDR2 (germline): SGHTA, FQGTGA. The CDR3 DNA reads TGTGCCAGCAGCTCCAGCGGGGGGGGACTTGGAGATACGCAGTATTTT. This translates into CASSSSGGGLGDTQYF.

The chain employs TRBV7-2 and TRBJ1-5; unclear D gene. This CDR3 has 16 residues. Trimming removed 3 bases from V and 2 bases from J, with 14 bases in between. Germline lookup yields CDR1 SGHTA and CDR2 FQGNSA. CDR3 DNA: TGTGCCAGCAGCTTTTATGTCGGAGCCGGCAATCAGCCCCAGCATTTT. It translates to CASSFYVGAGNQPQHF. The full variable domain, its missing parts supplied by reference TRBV7-2 and TRBJ1-5, is GAGVSQSPSNKVTEKGKDVELRCDPISGHTALYWYRQSLGQGLEFLIYFQGNSAPDKSGLPSDRFSAERTGGSVSTLTIQRTQQEDSAVYLCASSFYVGAGNQPQHFGDGTRLSIL.

V and J are TRBV15 and TRBJ1-5, with D possibly TRBD1 on 6 matching bases. The V gene's germline CDR1 is LNHNV and CDR2 YYDKDF (reference sequence). The CDR3 loop spans 14 amino acids. V lost 1 base, J lost 4 bases, and 8 bases lay in between. CDR3 region: CATSRGTENQPQHF. The CDR3 DNA follows: TGTGCCACCAGCAGAGGGACAGAAAATCAGCCCCAGCATTTT. The whole variable domain, remainder taken from reference TRBV15 and TRBJ1-5, is DAMVIQNPRYQVTQFGKPVTLSCSQTLNHNVMYWYQQKSSQAPKLLFHYYDKDFNNEADTPDNFQSRRPNTSFCFLDIRSPGLGDTAMYLCATSRGTENQPQHFGDGTRLSIL.

The rearrangement links TRBV30 to TRBJ2-7; the D gene is possibly TRBD1 (6 bases). Germline V lookup: CDR1 GTSNPN, CDR2 SVGIG (reference sequence). This CDR3 is built from 16 residues. V lost 0 bases and J 7 bases, leaving 22 bases between the germline ends. CDR3 sequence: CAWSVLSALLGAEQYF. Written as DNA, the CDR3 is TGTGCCTGGAGTGTACTGTCGGCGTTATTGGGGGCTGAGCAGTACTTC.

The rearrangement joins TRBV28 to TRBJ2-1; tentative D call: TRBD1 (7 bases). In germline, CDR1 is MDHEN, CDR2 SYDVKM. The CDR3 is 16 residues long. Trimming removed 6 bases from V and 0 bases from J, with 15 bases in between. The CDR3 is CASSPGGLFSYNEQFF. CDR3 coding DNA: TGTGCCAGCAGCCCAGGGGGGCTATTCTCCTACAATGAGCAGTTCTTC.